The rows below give T cell receptor beta chains drawn from one sample of a study of OX40 agonist ivuxolimab in advanced cancers. The protocol was immunoSEQ multiplex PCR, while the TCRdb copy is restricted to in-frame clones and leaves out a portion. The table shows about 95,000 clones, with approximately 89% occurring only once. Here the sequenced sample was CD4+ or CD8+ T cells sorted from blood, taken in a trial of the OX40 agonist ivuxolimab. Source of these receptors: an adult with an advanced solid tumor such as melanoma, head and neck, liver or kidney cancer. Both conserved end residues are part of each CDR3. The D gene is left open where the match is weak. Size is omitted from some rows. Given values are once, few, many or a class for expanded clones.

V gene: TRBV5-1; J gene: TRBJ1-4; clone size: once; D gene: -; CDR3 protein: CASSLGRDEKLFF; CDR3 DNA: TGCGCCAGCAGCTTGGGTCGGGATGAAAAACTGTTTTTT
V gene: TRBV4-3; J gene: TRBJ1-1; clone size: -; D gene: TRBD1; CDR3 protein: CASSQHRGATTEAFF; CDR3 DNA: TGCGCCAGTAGCCAACACAGGGGTGCGACCACTGAAGCTTTCTTT
V gene: TRBV2; J gene: TRBJ1-5; clone size: -; D gene: -; CDR3 protein: CASKDDPEGIQPQHF; CDR3 DNA: TGTGCCAGCAAGGACGACCCCGAGGGAATTCAGCCCCAGCATTTT
V gene: TRBV11-3; J gene: TRBJ1-2; clone size: -; D gene: TRBD1; CDR3 protein: CASSLDGRGSGYTF; CDR3 DNA: TGTGCCAGCAGCTTAGACGGCAGGGGGAGTGGCTACACCTTC
V gene: TRBV14; J gene: TRBJ1-3; clone size: -; D gene: -; CDR3 protein: CASSRRRATSGNTIYF; CDR3 DNA: TGTGCCAGCAGCCGTCGCAGGGCCACCTCTGGAAACACCATATATTTT
V gene: TRBV11-2; J gene: TRBJ2-1; clone size: -; D gene: TRBD1; CDR3 protein: CASSRGQGSLRLWGEQFF; CDR3 DNA: TGTGCCAGCAGCCGAGGACAGGGGAGTCTCAGGCTATGGGGTGAGCAGTTCTTC
V gene: TRBV15; J gene: TRBJ1-4; clone size: -; D gene: -; CDR3 protein: CAITRRPASEKLFF; CDR3 DNA: TGTGCCATCACAAGAAGGCCCGCGAGTGAAAAACTGTTTTTT
V gene: TRBV9; J gene: TRBJ1-1; clone size: -; D gene: TRBD1; CDR3 protein: CASSLGQLNTEAFF; CDR3 DNA: TGTGCCAGCAGCCTGGGACAGCTGAACACTGAAGCTTTCTTT
V gene: TRBV6-4; J gene: TRBJ2-7; clone size: once; D gene: -; CDR3 protein: CASNRGEEQYF; CDR3 DNA: TGTGCCAGCAATAGGGGAGAGGAGCAGTACTTC
V gene: TRBV27; J gene: TRBJ2-1; clone size: -; D gene: -; CDR3 protein: CASSSPGRRGRSYNEQFF; CDR3 DNA: TGTGCCAGCAGTTCTCCGGGCAGAAGGGGGAGATCCTACAATGAGCAGTTCTTC
V gene: TRBV19; J gene: TRBJ1-5; clone size: few; D gene: TRBD1; CDR3 protein: CASTLRTGLNQPQHF; CDR3 DNA: TGTGCCAGCACCCTCAGGACAGGGCTAAATCAGCCCCAGCATTTT
V gene: TRBV5-1; J gene: TRBJ1-1; clone size: -; D gene: -; CDR3 protein: CASSLMEGVLNTEAFF; CDR3 DNA: TGCGCCAGCAGCTTGATGGAGGGAGTTTTGAACACTGAAGCTTTCTTT
V gene: TRBV25-1; J gene: TRBJ1-3; clone size: -; D gene: -; CDR3 protein: CASSFSGNTIYF; CDR3 DNA: TGTGCCAGCTCCTTCTCTGGAAACACCATATATTTT
V gene: TRBV19; J gene: TRBJ2-5; clone size: -; D gene: -; CDR3 protein: CASSILGQQETQYF; CDR3 DNA: TGTGCCAGTAGTATCTTAGGTCAGCAAGAGACCCAGTACTTC
V gene: TRBV7-8; J gene: TRBJ2-5; clone size: -; D gene: -; CDR3 protein: CASSLGAEETQYF; CDR3 DNA: TGTGCCAGCAGCTTAGGGGCGGAAGAGACCCAGTACTTC
V gene: TRBV5-4; J gene: TRBJ1-2; clone size: -; D gene: -; CDR3 protein: CASSLVVGIGYTF; CDR3 DNA: TGTGCCAGCAGCTTGGTAGTTGGAATTGGCTACACCTTC
V gene: TRBV2; J gene: TRBJ2-5; clone size: -; D gene: -; CDR3 protein: CASKNLRTQETQYF; CDR3 DNA: TGTGCCAGCAAAAACCTGCGGACTCAAGAGACCCAGTACTTC
V gene: TRBV4-2; J gene: TRBJ2-4; clone size: -; D gene: -; CDR3 protein: CASSQERDSPKYF; CDR3 DNA: TGTGCCAGCAGCCAAGAGCGGGACAGCCCCAAGTACTTC
V gene: TRBV6-1; J gene: TRBJ2-7; clone size: -; D gene: -; CDR3 protein: CASSFPRSSYEQYF; CDR3 DNA: TGTGCCAGCAGTTTTCCGCGGAGCTCCTACGAGCAGTACTTC
V gene: TRBV4-1; J gene: TRBJ2-3; clone size: -; D gene: TRBD1; CDR3 protein: CASSRGQAYIDTQYF; CDR3 DNA: TGCGCCAGCAGCCGAGGACAGGCGTACATAGATACGCAGTATTTT
V gene: TRBV6-5; J gene: TRBJ2-2; clone size: once; D gene: -; CDR3 protein: CASSYTARQTGELFF; CDR3 DNA: TGTGCCAGCAGTTATACCGCCCGCCAAACCGGGGAGCTGTTTTTT
V gene: TRBV6-5; J gene: TRBJ2-5; clone size: -; D gene: -; CDR3 protein: CASRFFSGQETQYF; CDR3 DNA: TGTGCCAGCAGATTCTTTAGCGGCCAAGAGACCCAGTACTTC
V gene: TRBV7-3; J gene: TRBJ2-7; clone size: once; D gene: TRBD2; CDR3 protein: CASSASSGSYEQYF; CDR3 DNA: TGTGCCAGCAGCGCCTCTAGCGGGAGCTACGAGCAGTACTTC
V gene: TRBV5-1; J gene: TRBJ1-3; clone size: -; D gene: -; CDR3 protein: CASSLAGFSGNTIYF; CDR3 DNA: TGCGCCAGCAGCTTGGCGGGATTCTCTGGAAACACCATATATTTT
V gene: TRBV7-2; J gene: TRBJ2-7; clone size: -; D gene: -; CDR3 protein: CASSLGYPGYEQYF; CDR3 DNA: TGTGCCAGCAGCTTAGGGTACCCTGGCTACGAGCAGTACTTC
V gene: TRBV5-1; J gene: TRBJ2-7; clone size: -; D gene: -; CDR3 protein: CASSSAYEQYF; CDR3 DNA: TGCGCCAGCAGCTCAGCTTACGAGCAGTACTTC
V gene: TRBV19; J gene: TRBJ2-7; clone size: -; D gene: TRBD1; CDR3 protein: CASSRSGTEYEQYF; CDR3 DNA: TGTGCCAGTAGTCGATCCGGGACAGAGTACGAGCAGTACTTC
V gene: TRBV5-8; J gene: TRBJ1-2; clone size: -; D gene: -; CDR3 protein: CASSQGLDRFSYGYTF; CDR3 DNA: TGTGCCAGCAGCCAAGGTCTGGACCGTTTCAGCTATGGCTACACCTTC
V gene: TRBV27; J gene: TRBJ2-7; clone size: -; D gene: TRBD1; CDR3 protein: CASSSAGTGYFYEQYF; CDR3 DNA: TGTGCCAGCAGTTCTGCCGGGACAGGGTATTTCTACGAGCAGTACTTC
V gene: TRBV2; J gene: TRBJ1-2; clone size: few; D gene: -; CDR3 protein: CASSEAEYGYTF; CDR3 DNA: TGTGCCAGCAGTGAGGCGGAATATGGCTACACCTTC
V gene: TRBV7-9; J gene: TRBJ2-7; clone size: -; D gene: TRBD2; CDR3 protein: CASSPRLAQGLYEQYF; CDR3 DNA: TGTGCCAGCAGCCCTCGACTAGCGCAAGGGCTATACGAGCAGTACTTC
V gene: TRBV5-1; J gene: TRBJ1-1; clone size: -; D gene: -; CDR3 protein: CASSEGVGTEAFF; CDR3 DNA: TGCGCCAGCAGCGAGGGGGTCGGCACTGAAGCTTTCTTT
V gene: TRBV11-2; J gene: TRBJ2-3; clone size: -; D gene: -; CDR3 protein: CASSLQRGGTGTQYF; CDR3 DNA: TGTGCCAGCAGCTTACAACGCGGAGGGACGGGTACGCAGTATTTT
V gene: TRBV4-3; J gene: TRBJ2-1; clone size: -; D gene: -; CDR3 protein: CASSHHSGEQFF; CDR3 DNA: TGCGCCAGCAGCCACCATAGCGGCGAGCAGTTCTTC
V gene: TRBV25-1; J gene: TRBJ2-1; clone size: -; D gene: -; CDR3 protein: CASSEHGPIGNEQFF; CDR3 DNA: TGTGCCAGCAGTGAACACGGCCCCATCGGCAATGAGCAGTTCTTC
V gene: TRBV7-7; J gene: TRBJ2-2; clone size: -; D gene: -; CDR3 protein: CASSMYREGELFF; CDR3 DNA: TGTGCTAGCAGCATGTACAGGGAAGGGGAGCTGTTTTTT
V gene: TRBV5-1; J gene: TRBJ1-5; clone size: -; D gene: -; CDR3 protein: CASSLESGVDQPQHF; CDR3 DNA: TGCGCCAGCAGCTTGGAGTCAGGGGTGGATCAGCCCCAGCATTTT
V gene: TRBV7-2; J gene: TRBJ2-3; clone size: -; D gene: TRBD1; CDR3 protein: CASSSGQIIDTQYF; CDR3 DNA: TGTGCCAGCAGCTCGGGACAGATAATCGATACGCAGTATTTT
V gene: TRBV15; J gene: TRBJ2-1; clone size: once; D gene: TRBD2; CDR3 protein: CATSRSSGRYNEQFF; CDR3 DNA: TGTGCCACCAGCAGAAGTAGCGGGAGATACAATGAGCAGTTCTTC
V gene: TRBV14; J gene: TRBJ2-1; clone size: few; D gene: -; CDR3 protein: CASSPRRVPISSYNEQFF; CDR3 DNA: TGTGCCAGCAGCCCCAGACGCGTACCTATTAGCTCCTACAATGAGCAGTTCTTC
V gene: TRBV20-1; J gene: TRBJ2-7; clone size: -; D gene: -; CDR3 protein: CSAMIAYEQYF; CDR3 DNA: TGCAGTGCTATGATCGCCTACGAGCAGTACTTC
V gene: TRBV27; J gene: TRBJ2-1; clone size: once; D gene: -; CDR3 protein: CASTNRGQFF; CDR3 DNA: TGTGCCAGCACCAACCGGGGGCAGTTCTTC
V gene: TRBV7-9; J gene: TRBJ2-1; clone size: -; D gene: -; CDR3 protein: CASSRLSHNEQFF; CDR3 DNA: TGTGCCAGCAGCCGACTCTCACACAATGAGCAGTTCTTC
V gene: TRBV19; J gene: TRBJ2-4; clone size: -; D gene: -; CDR3 protein: CASSIVGGGNIQYF; CDR3 DNA: TGTGCCAGTAGTATAGTAGGGGGTGGAAACATTCAGTACTTC
V gene: TRBV5-3; J gene: TRBJ1-5; clone size: -; D gene: -; CDR3 protein: CARSADRAGFNQPQHF; CDR3 DNA: TGTGCCAGAAGCGCCGATCGGGCAGGATTCAATCAGCCCCAGCATTTT
V gene: TRBV28; J gene: TRBJ1-1; clone size: once; D gene: TRBD1; CDR3 protein: CASSAKGARTEAFF; CDR3 DNA: TGTGCCAGCAGTGCCAAGGGGGCGAGAACTGAAGCTTTCTTT
V gene: TRBV18; J gene: TRBJ1-4; clone size: -; D gene: -; CDR3 protein: CASSPGRRINEKLFF; CDR3 DNA: TGTGCCAGCTCACCGGGACGGAGGATTAATGAAAAACTGTTTTTT
V gene: TRBV7-2; J gene: TRBJ2-7; clone size: -; D gene: -; CDR3 protein: CASSLVRYEQYF; CDR3 DNA: TGTGCCAGCAGCTTAGTGAGGTACGAGCAGTACTTC